The 15 T cell receptor beta chains reported below all come from one sample, sequenced in a study of cytomegalovirus exposure and HLA in healthy donors. Amplification used 60 Vbeta primers and 13 Jbeta primers. Clones were sequenced by immunoSEQ multiplex PCR, and TCRdb holds only the in-frame ones, with some missing. This table has 70,000 to 85,000 clones, approximately 57% appearing once. Input material: PBMCs. The receptor source for this set is a man aged 30 to 45 in good health and CMV-seropositive.

The sample holds a few counts of this clone. The chain links TRBV7-2 to TRBJ2-3; 13 bases match TRBD2. The length of the CDR3 is 17 residues. Germline V CDR1 and CDR2: SGHTA, FQGNSA. With V trimmed by 1 base and J by 7 bases, 8 bases remained unmatched. CDR3 sequence reads: CASSLVWTSGSPHTQYF. For the CDR3, the DNA is TGTGCCAGCAGCTTAGTTTGGACTAGCGGGAGTCCCCATACGCAGTATTTT.

The rearrangement joins TRBV4-3 to TRBJ1-5, with D possibly being TRBD1 (6 bases). Germline values: CDR1 LGHNA, CDR2 YSLEER. Trimming cost V 3 bases and J 4 bases, with 13 bases left between them. CDR3 length equals 15 residues. The CDR3 reads CASSHSTGINQPQHF. The CDR3 DNA reads TGCGCCAGCAGCCATAGTACAGGGATTAATCAGCCCCAGCATTTT.

The chain joins TRBV5-1 to TRBJ2-5, with 13 bases identical to TRBD2. This CDR3 is built from 16 residues. V dropped 5 bases and J dropped 4; count of bases not matched to a gene: 8. Germline assignment: CDR1 SGHRS and CDR2 YFSETQ. CDR3 DNA: TGCGCCAGCAGACCTACTAGCGGGAGGGCCAGAGAGACCCAGTACTTC. This encodes CASRPTSGRARETQYF.

This clone was seen more than once but under ten times. V gene TRBV5-5 combines with J gene TRBJ1-1; D is possibly TRBD1 (5 bases). Germline CDR1 reads SGHKS; CDR2 reads YYEKEE (reference sequence). The CDR3 runs to 14 residues. Deletions cut 4 bases from V and 5 bases from J, with 15 bases between. CDR3 coding DNA: TGTGCCAGCAGCGGGGGTGGGGGGAATACTGAAGCTTTCTTT. This encodes CASSGGGGNTEAFF.

On this clone itself: Other DNA sequences of this sample code for an identical CDR3. The chain couples TRBV6-1 to TRBJ1-5, with unresolved D. Germline loops: CDR1 MNHNS, CDR2 SASEGT. The CDR3 extends over 13 amino acids. V was pared by 3 bases and J by 4 bases, with 7 bases between. In DNA, the CDR3 is TGTGCCAGCAGTGATGCGGCAAATCAGCCCCAGCATTTT. Encoded protein: CASSDAANQPQHF.

This clone was counted a few times. The V and J genes are TRBV4-1 and TRBJ1-2; TRBD1 matches at 10 bases. CDR3 length equals 18 residues. V shed 0 bases, J shed 0 bases, and the junction held 7 bases outside the gene matches. CDR1 is MGHRA, CDR2 YSYEKL, per germline. CDR3 nucleotides: TGCGCCAGCAGCCAAGAGACAGGGGGCCAGGCCGCTAACTATGGCTACACCTTC. Amino acids: CASSQETGGQAANYGYTF.

This chain uses TRBV27 with TRBJ2-2; 8 bases align to TRBD1. Germline assignment: CDR1 MNHEY and CDR2 SMNVEV (reference sequence). The ends lost 6 bases at V and 7 bases at J; junction bases unmatched: 7. The CDR3 loop spans 14 amino acids. CDR3 region: CASRQDRAGGELFF. The CDR3 DNA sequence: TGTGCCAGCAGACAGGACAGGGCCGGCGGGGAGCTGTTTTTT.

This clone was seen a few times. This sequence joins TRBV7-9 and TRBJ1-2; the D gene is possibly TRBD1 (5 bases). The CDR3 loop spans 12 amino acids. V dropped 5 bases and J dropped 5 bases, with 9 bases sitting between them. Germline V lookup: CDR1 SEHNR, CDR2 FQNEAQ (reference sequence). CDR3 sequence (DNA): TGTGCCAGCAGCAGCTCAGGGTATGGCTACACCTTC. Translated, it gives CASSSSGYGYTF.

This clone was recorded a few times. The rearrangement joins TRBV10-2 to TRBJ1-5, with D tentatively TRBD1 (5 bases). CDR3 length: 15 amino acids. CDR1 and CDR2 (germline): WSHSY, SAAADI. Trimming pared 2 bases from V and 3 bases from J, leaving 11 bases between. CDR3 DNA sequence: TGCGCCAGCAGTGAGCCTCGACAGTACAATCAGCCCCAGCATTTT. The encoded protein is CASSEPRQYNQPQHF.

This clone has just a few counts. V usage is TRBV11-2 and J usage is TRBJ2-3; D is unclear. The CDR3 runs 14 residues. Germline CDR1 is SGHAT and CDR2 is FQNNGV. Between the trimmed V and J ends, which lost 2 bases and 6 bases, there was a span of 12 bases. The CDR3 DNA is TGTGCCAGCAGCTTAACCACACCCAAGGATACGCAGTATTTT. It codes for CASSLTTPKDTQYF.

The V gene is TRBV5-6, the J gene TRBJ2-1; 10 nucleotides agree with TRBD1. This CDR3 has 18 residues. The germline V gene encodes CDR1 SGHDT and CDR2 YYEEEE. V was clipped by 4 bases and J by 1 base; unmatched bases: 11. The CDR3 coding sequence is TGTGCCAGCAGCCCCCCCGGGACAGGGGAGGGATCCTACAATGAGCAGTTCTTC. It yields the protein CASSPPGTGEGSYNEQFF.

This chain uses TRBV28 with TRBJ1-2; D is ambiguous. The CDR3 is 15 amino acids. Germline V lookup: CDR1 MDHEN, CDR2 SYDVKM. Trimming removed 3 bases from V and 7 bases from J, with 18 bases in between. The CDR3 sequence is CASSFPSGVRAGYTF. The CDR3 DNA is TGTGCCAGCAGTTTTCCCTCGGGAGTCCGTGCTGGCTACACCTTC.

The V gene is TRBV6-5, the J gene TRBJ1-1, with D maybe TRBD1 (5 bases). CDR3 length: 13 residues. Germline CDR1 and CDR2: MNHEY and SVGAGI. Trimming took off 6 bases at V and 4 bases at J, with 12 bases between the two ends. CDR3 coding DNA: TGTGCCAGCAGAGAGACAGCCGGCACTGAAGCTTTCTTT. Its translation is CASRETAGTEAFF.

Only one count was recorded for this clone. This rearrangement joins TRBV7-8 to TRBJ2-1, with 11 bases aligning to TRBD2. CDR1 and CDR2 from the germline V gene are SGHVS and FQNEAQ. The CDR3 contains 15 residues. With V trimmed by 5 bases and J by 6 bases, 6 bases remained unmatched. CDR3 protein: CASSQIGTSGNEQFF. In nucleotides, the CDR3 is TGTGCCAGCAGCCAGATAGGGACTAGCGGCAATGAGCAGTTCTTC.

The chain joins TRBV18 to TRBJ2-2; 8 bases align to TRBD1. The CDR3 sequence is 14 residues long. V lost 5 bases, J lost 4 bases, and 3 bases stayed unmatched. CDR1 is KGHSH and CDR2 is LQKENI in the germline V gene. CDR3 sequence reads: CASSGQGSTGELFF. The CDR3 DNA reads as TGTGCCAGCTCAGGACAGGGTTCCACCGGGGAGCTGTTTTTT.